Listed here are 25 T cell receptor beta chains from one sample, sequenced in a study of OX40 agonist ivuxolimab in advanced cancers. Data came from immunoSEQ multiplex PCR; TCRdb stores just in-frame clones and leaves some out. The data show about 88,000 clones, approximately 85% seen once. Sequences were derived from CD4+ or CD8+ T cells sorted from blood, sampled in a trial of the OX40 agonist ivuxolimab. The receptors derive from an adult with an advanced solid tumor such as melanoma, head and neck, liver or kidney cancer.

The genes are TRBV14 and TRBJ2-1; TRBD2 agrees at 13 bases. Germline CDR1 SGHDN, CDR2 FVKESK. The CDR3 extends over 17 amino acids. V shed 4 bases, J shed 5 bases, and the junction held 8 bases outside the gene matches. CDR3 sequence: CASSPRWGTSGNNEQFF. In DNA, the CDR3 is TGTGCCAGCAGCCCGCGGTGGGGGACTAGCGGGAACAATGAGCAGTTCTTC.

The V and J genes are TRBV5-1 and TRBJ1-1; tentatively, D is TRBD1 (5 bases). V was pared by 2 bases and J by 6 bases, with 14 bases between. Germline CDR1 and CDR2: SGHRS and YFSETQ. The CDR3 consists of 14 residues. The CDR3 reads CASSFQGERAEAFF. CDR3 DNA: TGCGCCAGCAGCTTCCAGGGTGAACGGGCTGAAGCTTTCTTT.

This rearrangement joins TRBV23-1 to TRBJ1-5; unclear D gene. TRBV23-1 qualifies as an ORF whose function is uncertain. This CDR3 spans 15 amino acids. V lost 4 bases to trimming and J lost 0 bases, with 10 bases between them. The CDR3 loop is CASSPPAPSNQPQHF. The CDR3 nucleotides are TGCGCCAGCAGTCCCCCTGCTCCTAGCAATCAGCCCCAGCATTTT.

This clone was detected once. The chain joins TRBV7-2 to TRBJ2-7, with D possibly TRBD2 on 6 matching bases. V shed 2 bases and J shed 3 bases, with 23 bases lying between them. The CDR3 contains 18 residues. Per the germline V gene, CDR1 is SGHTA and CDR2 is FQGNSA. The CDR3 loop is CASSLISGGTSRGYEQYF. The CDR3 bases are TGTGCCAGCAGCTTAATCTCTGGAGGGACCAGTAGGGGCTACGAGCAGTACTTC.

The genes are TRBV5-1 and TRBJ2-7; TRBD2 matches at 7 bases. CDR1 SGHRS and CDR2 YFSETQ come from the germline V gene. This CDR3 has 15 amino acids. The trim removed 2 bases at V and 3 bases at J, leaving 8 bases unmatched. The CDR3 bases are TGCGCCAGCAGCTTCGCACCCGGGAGGAACTACGAGCAGTACGTC. This sequence encodes CASSFAPGRNYEQYV.

This clone occurred once. The chain is built from TRBV7-9 and TRBJ1-1; no definite D call. Trimming removed 0 bases from V and 0 bases from J, with 5 bases in between. Germline V gene sequence: CDR1 SEHNR, CDR2 FQNEAQ (reference sequence). The CDR3 is made up of 14 amino acids. This CDR3 reads CASSLASLNTEAFF. For the CDR3, the DNA is TGTGCCAGCAGCTTAGCTTCTTTGAACACTGAAGCTTTCTTT.

The chain uses TRBV28 and TRBJ2-7; a possible D gene is TRBD2 (5 bases). Trimming removed 2 bases at V and 0 bases at J, with 5 bases between. CDR1 is MDHEN and CDR2 is SYDVKM in the germline V gene. The CDR3 sequence is 13 residues long. The CDR3 spells CASSLEGSYEQYF. The CDR3 bases are TGTGCCAGCAGTTTAGAGGGCTCCTACGAGCAGTACTTC.

The table lists this clone with a count of one. The chain employs TRBV9 and TRBJ2-5, with a possible D match to TRBD1 (6 bases). V gave up 0 bases and J gave up 0 bases, with 9 bases separating them. This CDR3 contains 15 residues. Germline CDR1 and CDR2: SGDLS and YYNGEE. The CDR3 here is CASSVGTAYQETQYF. As DNA, the CDR3 is TGTGCCAGCAGCGTAGGGACAGCGTACCAAGAGACCCAGTACTTC.

The chain recombines TRBV9 with TRBJ1-2; D gene unclear. Germline loops: CDR1 SGDLS, CDR2 YYNGEE. Trimming shortened V by 2 bases and J by 4 bases, and 3 bases separated the two germline ends. The CDR3 loop spans 11 amino acids. The CDR3: CASSVFYGYTF. The CDR3 DNA is TGTGCCAGCAGCGTTTTCTATGGCTACACCTTC.

This chain uses TRBV30 with TRBJ2-3; weak D call: TRBD1 (5 bases). The germline V gene has CDR1 GTSNPN and CDR2 SVGIG (reference sequence). The CDR3 covers 13 residues. Trimming took 4 bases from V and 3 from J, leaving 11 bases between them. CDR3 in DNA: TGTGCCTGGAACGGGCAGGGTACAGATACGCAGTATTTT. It codes for CAWNGQGTDTQYF.

This clone showed up just a few times. The rearrangement uses TRBV14 and TRBJ2-1; tentatively, D is TRBD2 (6 bases). The germline V gene encodes CDR1 SGHDN and CDR2 FVKESK. CDR3 size: 14 residues. V was cut by 8 bases and J by 7 bases, with 18 bases left in between. For the CDR3, the DNA is TGTGCCAGCTCCCGAGGAGGGGTACGAAATGAGCAGTTCTTC. It yields the protein CASSRGGVRNEQFF. Complete variable domain (other parts from reference TRBV14 and TRBJ2-1): EAGVTQFPSHSVIEKGQTVTLRCDPISGHDNLYWYRRVMGKEIKFLLHFVKESKQDESGMPNNRFLAERTGGTYSTLKVQPAELEDSGVYFCASSRGGVRNEQFFGPGTRLTVL.

This rearrangement joins TRBV5-1 to TRBJ1-2; weak D call: TRBD1 (5 bases). V was shortened by 3 bases and J by 3 bases, with 12 bases between the two germline ends. Germline-derived CDR1 and CDR2 are SGHRS and YFSETQ. The CDR3 is 14 amino acids. The CDR3 DNA is TGCGCCAGCAGCTCTGGGGCGGGCGACTATGGCTACACCTTC. It is translated as CASSSGAGDYGYTF.

The V gene is TRBV6-5, the J gene TRBJ1-4, with D possibly matching TRBD1 (6 bases). V was cut by 2 bases and J by 5 bases, with 12 bases left in between. Per germline, CDR1 MNHEY and CDR2 SVGAGI. The CDR3 length is 15 residues. CDR3 protein: CASSYRGDRNEKLFF. For the CDR3, the DNA is TGTGCCAGCAGTTACAGGGGGGACCGAAATGAAAAACTGTTTTTT.

The chain is built from TRBV4-1 and TRBJ2-7, with TRBD1 identical over 9 bases. CDR3 length: 15 amino acids. V shed 1 base, J shed 6 bases, and the junction held 7 bases outside the gene matches. Germline CDR1 and CDR2: MGHRA and YSYEKL. Written as DNA, the CDR3 is TGCGCCAGCAGCCAAGCGGGACAGGGTCAAGGCGAGCAGTACTTC. It is translated as CASSQAGQGQGEQYF.

The rearrangement links TRBV29-1 to TRBJ2-2; D ambiguous. Trimming shortened V by 6 bases and J by 5 bases, and 16 bases separated the two germline ends. Germline CDR1 and CDR2: SQVTM and ANQGSEA. The CDR3 is 14 residues long. The DNA for the CDR3 is TGCAGCGTGAGGCCCACGGGTCGAACCGGGGAGCTGTTTTTT. Amino acids: CSVRPTGRTGELFF.

The chain links TRBV29-1 to TRBJ1-5; perhaps TRBD1 as D (5 bases). The CDR3 has 13 residues. Germline V lookup: CDR1 SQVTM, CDR2 ANQGSEA. V shed 6 bases and J shed 2 bases, with 11 bases lying between them. CDR3 coding DNA: TGCAGCGTCGCCGGGACCCGCAATCAGCCCCAGCATTTT. Amino acid sequence: CSVAGTRNQPQHF.

This clone was recorded a few times. The V call is TRBV10-3, the J call TRBJ1-1; maybe TRBD1 (6 bases). The CDR3 totals 15 residues. In germline, CDR1 is ENHRY, CDR2 SYGVKD. The V gene lost 6 bases and the J gene lost 0 bases, with 14 bases spanning the gap. The CDR3 is CAISRTEDMNTEAFF. The CDR3 DNA reads TGTGCCATCAGCAGGACAGAGGACATGAACACTGAAGCTTTCTTT.

The chain is built from TRBV7-2 and TRBJ1-1; D is perhaps TRBD1 (5 bases). The CDR3 runs 15 residues. From germline, CDR1 is SGHTA and CDR2 FQGNSA. Trimming removed 5 bases at V and 4 bases at J, with 17 bases between. The CDR3 is CASSPGPHGRTEAFF. CDR3 in DNA: TGTGCCAGCAGCCCGGGGCCCCACGGGCGCACTGAAGCTTTCTTT.

The rearrangement links TRBV28 to TRBJ2-3; weak D call: TRBD2 (6 bases). The V end was cut by 6 bases, the J end by 3 bases, with 16 bases between. The CDR3 is 15 residues long. In germline, CDR1 is MDHEN, CDR2 SYDVKM. The CDR3 nucleotides read TGTGCCAGCAGGGCCCTCGGAGGGAGAACAGATACGCAGTATTTT. This encodes CASRALGGRTDTQYF.

The V gene is TRBV6-5, the J gene TRBJ1-5, with 7 bases aligning to TRBD1. In germline, CDR1 is MNHEY, CDR2 SVGAGI. This CDR3 is built from 16 residues. The V segment lost 0 bases and the J segment 0 bases; nucleotides outside the gene matches: 2. CDR3 protein: CASSYSGTASNQPQHF. The DNA for the CDR3 is TGTGCCAGCAGTTACTCCGGGACAGCTAGCAATCAGCCCCAGCATTTT.

The chain has TRBV19 and TRBJ1-1; D is perhaps TRBD1 (5 bases). This CDR3 is built from 15 residues. The V and J ends lost 5 bases and 5 bases respectively, with 18 bases between them. Germline V gene lookup returns CDR1 LNHDA and CDR2 SQIVND (reference sequence). This chain's CDR3 is CASSGSRGVMTEAFF. DNA for the CDR3: TGTGCCAGTAGTGGTAGTCGAGGGGTAATGACTGAAGCTTTCTTT.

The chain is built from TRBV5-1 and TRBJ2-1; D is unresolved. Per the germline V gene, CDR1 is SGHRS and CDR2 is YFSETQ. Trimming removed 4 bases from V and 11 bases from J, with 10 bases in between. CDR3 length: 11 amino acids. The CDR3 DNA is TGCGCCAGCAGCACCGGGCGCCAGCAGTTCTTC. Amino acid sequence: CASSTGRQQFF.

The genes are TRBV2 and TRBJ2-1, with 10 bases matching TRBD2. This CDR3 contains 15 residues. The V segment lost 5 bases and the J segment 9 bases; nucleotides outside the gene matches: 10. CDR1 and CDR2 (germline): SNHLY, FYNNEI. The CDR3 DNA is TGTGCCAGCAGTTTAGGTCTAGCGGGAGTGATTGAGCAGTTCTTC. Its translation is CASSLGLAGVIEQFF.

There are a few counts of this clone. V gene TRBV2 combines with J gene TRBJ2-7, with no clear D. The germline gives CDR1 SNHLY, CDR2 FYNNEI. Deletions cut 1 base from V and 2 bases from J, with 9 bases between. The length of the CDR3 is 14 residues. CDR3 DNA sequence: TGTGCCAGCAGTGAAGGCCGGAGACCCTACGAGCAGTACTTC. Residues: CASSEGRRPYEQYF. Together with reference TRBV2 and TRBJ2-7, the CDR3 gives the full variable domain: EPEVTQTPSHQVTQMGQEVILRCVPISNHLYFYWYRQILGQKVEFLVSFYNNEISEKSEIFDDQFSVERPDGSNFTLKIRSTKLEDSAMYFCASSEGRRPYEQYFGPGTRLTVT.

This clone was found many times. The chain recombines TRBV20-1 with TRBJ1-1, with no clear D. The V gene's germline CDR1 is DFQATT and CDR2 SNEGSKA (reference sequence). This CDR3 is built from 11 residues. Trimming removed 5 bases at V and 6 bases at J, with 10 bases between. CDR3 bases: TGCAGTGCTCCCCCGGGATCTGAAGCTTTCTTT. It is translated as CSAPPGSEAFF.